A selection of T cell receptor beta chains follows, all from one sample in a study of T cell responses to AZD1222 COVID-19 vaccine. Method: immunoSEQ multiplex PCR; TCRdb's copy keeps in-frame clones and lacks some. The data show about 93,000 clones, around 91% seen once. Sequencing used peripheral blood, obtained 28 days after the second AZD1222 dose. The receptors shown here come from an adult who received the AZD1222 COVID-19 vaccine. CDR3s include the opening cysteine and the closing phenylalanine or tryptophan. D genes are given only for firm matches. Clone size is shown for a subset of rows, as once, few, many or a class of expanded clone.

d_gene | j_gene | abundance | v_gene | CDR3nt | CDR3aa
. | TRBJ1-6 | . | TRBV12-3/TRBV12-4 | TGTGCCAGCAGTTTTCAGGGTTCACCCCTCCACTTT | CASSFQGSPLHF
TRBD2 | TRBJ2-7 | . | TRBV3-1/TRBV3-2 | TGTGCCAGCAGCCAAGCTCCTAGCGGCTACGAGCAGTACTTC | CASSQAPSGYEQYF
TRBD2 | TRBJ2-1 | . | TRBV2 | TGTGCCAGCCGGATCGGACTAGCGGGAGTCAATGAGCAGTTCTTC | CASRIGLAGVNEQFF
. | TRBJ1-4 | . | TRBV27 | TGTGCCAGCAGTTTCGGACCCGGGACGCTTAATGAAAAACTGTTTTTT | CASSFGPGTLNEKLFF
. | TRBJ2-2 | . | TRBV19 | TGTGCCAGTAAGGATAGCGGTAACACCGGGGAGCTGTTTTTT | CASKDSGNTGELFF
. | TRBJ1-6 | . | TRBV7-2 | TGTGCCAGCAGCTTCACAGGGTCGGATAATTCACCCCTCCACTTT | CASSFTGSDNSPLHF
. | TRBJ2-3 | once | TRBV4-1 | TGCGCCAGCAGCCAAGAGCAAGCCGTTACAGATACGCAGTATTTT | CASSQEQAVTDTQYF
TRBD1 | TRBJ2-4 | . | TRBV4-2 | TGTGCCAGCAGCCCTCGGACAGGGAAAGGCAAAAACATTCAGTACTTC | CASSPRTGKGKNIQYF
. | TRBJ2-7 | once | TRBV5-1 | TGCGCCAGCAGCTCCGATATGCGAAGGGGCGAGCAGTACTTC | CASSSDMRRGEQYF
TRBD1 | TRBJ1-4 | . | TRBV5-5 | TGTGCCAGCAGCCTCCGGGACAGGGTGGAAAAACTGTTTTTT | CASSLRDRVEKLFF
TRBD1 | TRBJ1-1 | . | TRBV6-6 | TGTGCCAGCAGAAGGGGACAGTTCATGAACACTGAAGCTTTCTTT | CASRRGQFMNTEAFF
. | TRBJ1-1 | . | TRBV19 | TGTGCCAGTAGTCCCCGACAGATGAACACTGAAGCTTTCTTT | CASSPRQMNTEAFF
. | TRBJ2-4 | . | TRBV12-3/TRBV12-4 | TGTGCCAGCAGTGACAGGACCGTTGACATTCAGTACTTC | CASSDRTVDIQYF
TRBD1 | TRBJ2-1 | . | TRBV6-4 | TGTGCCACCGCGGGGGACAGGGGCCATGAGCAGTTCTTC | CATAGDRGHEQFF
. | TRBJ2-3 | . | TRBV18 | TGTGCCAGCTCACCACCGGAAGGGAAAGATACGCAGTATTTT | CASSPPEGKDTQYF
. | TRBJ1-6 | . | TRBV3-1/TRBV3-2 | TGTGCCAGCAGCCCCTACCTTGCGGAAGCGAATTCACCCCTCCACTTT | CASSPYLAEANSPLHF
TRBD1 | TRBJ2-2 | . | TRBV13 | TGTGCCAGCAGCTTAGGCGACAGGGGACACACCGGGGAGCTGTTTTTT | CASSLGDRGHTGELFF
. | TRBJ2-3 | . | TRBV5-4 | TGTGCCAGCAGTTGGGACTTTAGCACAGATACGCAGTATTTT | CASSWDFSTDTQYF
TRBD1 | TRBJ1-1 | . | TRBV18 | TGTGCCAGCTCACTCAGACAGGGTCCACTCGAGAACACTGAAGCTTTCTTT | CASSLRQGPLENTEAFF
. | TRBJ2-1 | . | TRBV2 | TGTGCCAGCAGTGGATCCTACAATGAGCAGTTCTTC | CASSGSYNEQFF